This TCR beta chain emerged from a study of cytomegalovirus exposure and HLA in healthy donors. For the study at large: There were under 130 million unique TCR beta sequences, drawn from 200 million or so T cells, in an earlier analysis. Falling in the Caucasian-associated ancestry cluster were less than 85% of some 400 genotyped donors.

Each donor's status was that of a healthy bone marrow donor. Per germline, CDR1 DFQATT and CDR2 SNEGSKA (reference sequence). The CDR3 consists of 11 residues. Regarding the study as a whole: The later analysis indicated that the majority of CMV-associated TCR beta chains appeared HLA-restricted.

A word on this clone: The antigen is undetermined. The junction shows a germline mismatch at one end, possibly a read error.

A multiplex PCR was run with 60 Vbeta primers and 13 Jbeta primers. Sequencing was performed with immunoSEQ multiplex PCR; in TCRdb, only in-frame clones are kept and a portion is missing. This table has more than 85,000 clones, over 65% appearing once. V and J are TRBV20-1 and TRBJ2-5; no clear D. The sequencing sample was made of PBMCs. This TCR came from a man aged 25-45 years in good health and CMV-seropositive. CDR3 nucleotide sequence: TGCAGTGCTAATATCCAAGAGGCCCAGTACTTC. Translated, it gives CSANIQEAQYF.